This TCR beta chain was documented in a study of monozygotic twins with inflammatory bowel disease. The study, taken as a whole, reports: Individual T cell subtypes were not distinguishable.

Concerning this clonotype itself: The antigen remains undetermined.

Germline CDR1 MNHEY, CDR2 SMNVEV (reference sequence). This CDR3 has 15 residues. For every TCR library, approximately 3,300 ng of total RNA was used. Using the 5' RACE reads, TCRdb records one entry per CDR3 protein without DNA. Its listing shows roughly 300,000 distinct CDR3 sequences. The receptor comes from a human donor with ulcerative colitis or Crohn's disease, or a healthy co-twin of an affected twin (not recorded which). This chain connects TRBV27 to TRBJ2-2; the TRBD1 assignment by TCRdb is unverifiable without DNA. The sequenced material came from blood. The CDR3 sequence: CASHGRGTNTGELFF.